These T cell receptor beta chains were read from a single sample in a study of early T cells in non-severe SARS-CoV-2 infection. TCRdb recomputed calls from the 5' RACE reads with MiXCR, one row per CDR3 protein. Altogether some 82,000 distinct CDR3 sequences are present, less than 15% being singletons, with the ten largest covering about 4.6%. Sequencing was performed on whole blood, taken at baseline. The receptors come from an adult who was a healthcare worker with PCR-confirmed SARS-CoV-2 infection or an uninfected control (not recorded which). CDR3s include the opening cysteine and the closing phenylalanine or tryptophan. A D gene is named only where the DNA matches it firmly. The size field is filled for only some rows; it gives once, few, many or a size class.

d_call j_call v_call clone_size cdr3_aa cdr3_nt
NA TRBJ2-2 TRBV10-3 many CAISDTGPDTGELFF TGTGCCATCAGTGACACAGGGCCGGACACCGGGGAGCTGTTTTTT
NA TRBJ1-3 TRBV12-3/TRBV12-4 NA CASSLVGVGGNTIYF TGTGCCAGCAGTTTAGTCGGGGTTGGTGGAAACACCATATATTTT
NA TRBJ1-3 TRBV11-2 NA CASSLATSGNTIYF TGTGCCAGCAGCTTAGCCACCTCTGGAAACACCATATATTTT
TRBD2 TRBJ2-5 TRBV6-6 few CASSNLAGPQETQYF TGTGCCAGCAGTAACCTAGCGGGGCCGCAAGAGACCCAGTACTTC
TRBD2 TRBJ2-1 TRBV19 NA CASSRGLAGDNEQFF TGTGCCAGTAGTAGAGGACTAGCGGGAGACAATGAGCAGTTCTTC
TRBD1 TRBJ1-1 TRBV11-2 many CASSLDMDRVTMNTEAFF TGTGCCAGCAGCTTAGATATGGACAGGGTGACAATGAACACTGAAGCTTTCTTT
NA TRBJ1-2 TRBV29-1 NA CSVPRPGGLGYGYTF TGCAGCGTCCCCCGCCCGGGGGGGCTTGGGTATGGCTACACCTTC
NA TRBJ1-3 TRBV7-6 NA CASSLEGPFSGNTIYF TGTGCCAGCAGCTTAGAAGGGCCTTTCTCTGGAAACACCATATATTTT
NA TRBJ2-3 TRBV6-2/TRBV6-3 NA CASSFSLREDPYTQYF TGTGCCAGCAGTTTTTCCTTGCGGGAAGATCCTTATACGCAGTATTTT
TRBD2 TRBJ2-1 TRBV19 once CASSITGGYNEQFF TGTGCCAGTAGTATAACGGGGGGGTACAATGAGCAGTTCTTC
TRBD1 TRBJ2-7 TRBV27 many CASSLSPTGPPYEQYF TGTGCCAGCAGTTTATCGCCGACAGGGCCGCCCTACGAGCAGTACTTC
NA TRBJ2-7 TRBV28 NA CASSLGRLYEQYF TGTGCCAGCAGCCTTGGCCGGCTCTACGAGCAGTACTTC
NA TRBJ2-7 TRBV9 many CASSVDPGSSYEQYF TGTGCCAGCAGCGTAGATCCAGGCTCGTCCTACGAGCAGTACTTC
NA TRBJ1-6 TRBV18 few CASSRSDANSPLHF TGTGCCAGCTCACGCTCGGACGCAAATTCACCCCTCCACTTT
TRBD1 TRBJ1-1 TRBV11-2 NA CASSQRGREAFF TGTGCCAGCAGCCAAAGGGGGCGCGAAGCTTTCTTT
TRBD1 TRBJ2-4 TRBV5-1 few CASSLAGTDSIQYF TGCGCCAGCAGCTTGGCTGGGACAGACAGCATTCAGTACTTC
TRBD2 TRBJ2-5 TRBV19 few CASSVTSGRAERYQETQYF TGTGCCAGTAGTGTTACTAGCGGGAGGGCCGAGAGGTACCAAGAGACCCAGTACTTC
NA TRBJ1-1 TRBV28 few CASSLILAQAFF TGTGCCAGCAGTTTAATATTGGCCCAAGCTTTCTTT
NA TRBJ1-1 TRBV3-1 NA CASSQASRGQAFF TGTGCCAGCAGCCAAGCAAGTCGGGGTCAAGCTTTCTTT
NA TRBJ1-5 TRBV7-8 many CASSRFDSSNQPQHF TGTGCCAGCAGCCGATTCGACAGTTCCAATCAGCCCCAGCATTTT
NA TRBJ1-2 TRBV9 few CASSAADRPLGYTF TGTGCCAGCAGCGCGGCTGACAGGCCCCTAGGCTACACCTTC
NA TRBJ1-4 TRBV29-1 NA CSVSTALNEKLFF TGCAGCGTTTCGACAGCCCTTAATGAAAAACTGTTTTTT
TRBD2 TRBJ2-7 TRBV12-3/TRBV12-4 many CASKPGLGTYEQYF TGTGCCAGCAAACCGGGACTAGGAACCTACGAGCAGTACTTC
NA TRBJ1-2 TRBV3-1 NA CASSQDLWGSGYGYTF TGTGCCAGCAGCCAAGATCTTTGGGGTTCCGGCTATGGCTACACCTTC
NA TRBJ1-6 TRBV6-6 many CASSYSLRRGSNNSPLHF TGTGCCAGCAGTTACTCGTTACGCCGCGGCAGTAATAATTCACCCCTCCACTTT
NA TRBJ2-1 TRBV7-6 many CASSLAGEGNEQFF TGTGCCAGCAGCTTGGCAGGGGAAGGGAATGAGCAGTTCTTC
TRBD1 TRBJ2-7 TRBV13 many CASSSGQGYEQYF TGTGCCAGCAGCTCGGGACAGGGCTACGAGCAGTACTTC
NA TRBJ2-3 TRBV7-8 many CASSSPIGDTDTQYF TGTGCCAGCAGCTCCCCCATAGGGGACACAGATACGCAGTATTTT
TRBD2 TRBJ2-4 TRBV11-2 few CASSPVAGGGNIQYF TGTGCCAGCAGCCCGGTAGCGGGAGGAGGAAACATTCAGTACTTC
NA TRBJ1-3 TRBV6-5 NA CASRPTGSSGNTIYF TGTGCCAGCAGGCCAACAGGGAGCTCTGGAAACACCATATATTTT
TRBD2 TRBJ2-7 TRBV6-6 NA CASPSGVYEQYF TGTGCCAGCCCTAGCGGGGTATACGAGCAGTACTTC
NA TRBJ2-1 TRBV18 few CASSPLRQDPYNEQFF TGTGCCAGCTCACCACTCAGGCAGGATCCGTACAATGAGCAGTTCTTC
NA TRBJ2-7 TRBV5-1 few CASGAGFHEQYF TGCGCCAGCGGCGCAGGGTTCCACGAGCAGTACTTC
NA TRBJ1-6 TRBV5-4 few CASSLQQGRSYNSPLHF TGTGCCAGCAGCTTACAACAGGGTCGCTCCTATAATTCACCCCTCCACTTT
NA TRBJ1-2 TRBV10-2 many CASSEGGQDGYTF TGCGCCAGCAGTGAAGGGGGGCAAGATGGCTACACCTTC
TRBD1 TRBJ1-1 TRBV18 few CASSSSPGQGASAFF TGTGCCAGCTCATCATCACCGGGACAGGGGGCATCAGCTTTCTTT
TRBD1 TRBJ1-6 TRBV7-8 NA CASSSDRAVGSPLHF TGTGCCAGCAGCTCAGACAGGGCCGTGGGTTCACCCCTCCACTTT
TRBD2 TRBJ2-1 TRBV5-1 NA CASSPPGGSGEQFF TGCGCCAGCAGCCCCCCGGGGGGTTCGGGTGAGCAGTTCTTC
NA TRBJ1-4 TRBV7-9 few CASSPGTQNWGEKLFF TGTGCCAGCAGCCCCGGGACTCAAAATTGGGGCGAAAAACTGTTTTTT
NA TRBJ2-2 TRBV20-1 few CSASSPGSGTGELFF TGCAGTGCTAGTTCTCCCGGGAGCGGCACCGGGGAGCTGTTTTTT
NA TRBJ2-7 TRBV6-5 NA CASSSLGAGVDEQYF TGTGCCAGCAGCTCCCTGGGGGCGGGAGTCGACGAGCAGTACTTC
NA TRBJ2-2 TRBV7-9 NA CASSFLAGLDTGELFF TGTGCCAGCAGCTTCCTTGCGGGGTTGGACACCGGGGAGCTGTTTTTT
NA TRBJ1-1 TRBV7-2 once CASSFDTRNTEAFF TGTGCCAGCAGCTTTGACACACGGAACACTGAAGCTTTCTTT
NA TRBJ1-5 TRBV19 NA CASSIGGSRGEVQHF TGTGCCAGTAGTATAGGCGGCTCGAGGGGCGAGGTCCAGCATTTT
NA TRBJ2-7 TRBV28 few CASTASGVSYEQYF TGTGCCAGCACCGCCTCAGGGGTGAGCTACGAGCAGTACTTC
TRBD1 TRBJ1-5 TRBV2 once CASSEEQGARQPHHF TGTGCCAGCAGTGAAGAACAGGGGGCGCGTCAGCCCCATCATTTT
TRBD1 TRBJ1-3 TRBV7-6 many CASSLTPGGGNTIYF TGTGCCAGCAGCTTAACTCCAGGGGGGGGAAACACCATATATTTT
TRBD1 TRBJ2-5 TRBV18 few CASSRDRQETQYF TGTGCCAGCTCCCGGGACAGACAAGAGACCCAGTACTTC
NA TRBJ2-2 TRBV30 many CAWSGDSGRGELFF TGTGCCTGGAGCGGTGACTCCGGGAGAGGGGAGCTGTTTTTT
NA TRBJ2-7 TRBV6-5 NA CASRPNGFHEQYF TGTGCCAGCAGACCCAACGGGTTCCACGAGCAGTACTTC
TRBD2 TRBJ2-1 TRBV20-1 few CSAAGLAGGEQFF TGCAGTGCTGCGGGACTAGCGGGAGGAGAGCAGTTCTTC
NA TRBJ2-4 TRBV20-1 few CSARLDGGIAKNIQYF TGCAGTGCTAGATTGGACGGAGGTATAGCCAAAAACATTCAGTACTTC